The clone carrying this T cell receptor beta chain was detected only a few times. The antigen is not known. This sample stems from a study of identical twins. Germline CDR1 and CDR2: MRHNA and SNTAGT. The CDR3 covers 15 residues. V lost 2 bases and J 5 bases, leaving 15 bases between the germline ends. TCRdb redid the calling of the 5' RACE reads with MiXCR, one entry per CDR3 protein. The sample comprises 1,800,000 or so distinct CDR3 sequences, about 30% of which are singletons, and approximately 0.29% rests with the top ten. Study conclusions and caveats: The abundant beta clonotypes from cord blood had fewer insertions, and memory repertoires had none of this. Twin pairs' shared out-of-frame alpha sequences were enriched in low generation probability. These conclusions were based on statistical analysis (cross-sectional, not following the same donors). Surplus twin overlap in beta out-of-frame sequences was less pronounced.

The chain employs TRBV6-4 and TRBJ1-1; D gene unclear. The receptor's source is a newborn girl in good health. The sequenced sample was cord blood. CDR3 loop: CASSDAEKGKTEAFF. The DNA for the CDR3 is TGTGCCAGCAGTGACGCGGAAAAGGGAAAGACTGAAGCTTTCTTT.